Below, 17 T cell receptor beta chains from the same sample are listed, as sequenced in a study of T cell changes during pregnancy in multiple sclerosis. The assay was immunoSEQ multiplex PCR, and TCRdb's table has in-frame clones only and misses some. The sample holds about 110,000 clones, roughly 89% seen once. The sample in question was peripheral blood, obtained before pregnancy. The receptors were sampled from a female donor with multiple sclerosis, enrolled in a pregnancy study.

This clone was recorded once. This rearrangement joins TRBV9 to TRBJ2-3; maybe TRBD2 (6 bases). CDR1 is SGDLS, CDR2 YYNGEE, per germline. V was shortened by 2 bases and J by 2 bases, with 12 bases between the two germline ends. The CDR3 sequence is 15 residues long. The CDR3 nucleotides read TGTGCCAGCAGCGTTAGCGGCTTATACACAGATACGCAGTATTTT. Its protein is CASSVSGLYTDTQYF. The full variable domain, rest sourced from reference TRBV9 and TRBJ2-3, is DSGVTQTPKHLITATGQRVTLRCSPRSGDLSVYWYQQSLDQGLQFLIQYYNGEERAKGNILERFSAQQFPDLHSELNLSSLELGDSALYFCASSVSGLYTDTQYFGPGTRLTVL.

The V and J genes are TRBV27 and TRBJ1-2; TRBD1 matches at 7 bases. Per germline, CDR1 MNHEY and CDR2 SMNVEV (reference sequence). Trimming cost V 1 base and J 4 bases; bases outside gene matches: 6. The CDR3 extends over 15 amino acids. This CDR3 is CASSLLNGDSYGYTF. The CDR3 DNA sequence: TGTGCCAGCAGTTTATTAAATGGGGACAGCTATGGCTACACCTTC.

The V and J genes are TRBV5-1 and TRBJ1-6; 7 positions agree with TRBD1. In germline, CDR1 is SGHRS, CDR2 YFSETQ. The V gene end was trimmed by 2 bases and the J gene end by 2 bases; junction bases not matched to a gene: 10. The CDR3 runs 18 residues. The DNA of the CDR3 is TGCGCCAGCAGCTTAAGGCCGATAGGACAGGCCTATAATTCACCCCTCCACTTT. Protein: CASSLRPIGQAYNSPLHF.

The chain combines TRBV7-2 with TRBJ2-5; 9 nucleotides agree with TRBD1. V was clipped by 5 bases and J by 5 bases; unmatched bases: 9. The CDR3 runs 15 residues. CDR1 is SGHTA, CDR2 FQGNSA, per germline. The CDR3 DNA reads TGTGCCAGCAGCCCAAGGACAGGGGACGGCGAGACCCAGTACTTC. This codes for CASSPRTGDGETQYF.

CDR3 protein: CASSLGGQKVYGYTF. Here the CDR3 DNA reads TGTGCCAGCAGCTTGGGGGGGCAGAAGGTCTATGGCTACACCTTC. The rearrangement uses TRBV5-4 and TRBJ1-2; tentative D call: TRBD1 (6 bases). The CDR3 length is 15 residues. The V and J ends lost 0 bases and 4 bases respectively, with 13 bases between them. The germline CDR1 and CDR2 sequences are SGHNT and YYREEE (reference sequence).

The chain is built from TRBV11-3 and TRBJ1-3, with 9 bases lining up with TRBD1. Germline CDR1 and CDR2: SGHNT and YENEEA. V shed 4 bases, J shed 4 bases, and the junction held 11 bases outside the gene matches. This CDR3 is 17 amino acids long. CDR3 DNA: TGTGCCAGCAGCTCGGGGGACAGGGTCAAATCGGGAAACACCATATATTTT. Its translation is CASSSGDRVKSGNTIYF.

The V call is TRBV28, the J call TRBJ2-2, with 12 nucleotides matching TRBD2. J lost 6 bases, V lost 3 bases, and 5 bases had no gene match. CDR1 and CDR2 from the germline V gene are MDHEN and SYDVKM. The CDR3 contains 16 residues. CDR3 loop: CASSFVTSGRPGELFF. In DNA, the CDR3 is TGTGCCAGCAGTTTTGTTACTAGCGGGAGGCCCGGGGAGCTGTTTTTT. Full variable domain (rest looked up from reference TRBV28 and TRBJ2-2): DVKVTQSSRYLVKRTGEKVFLECVQDMDHENMFWYRQDPGLGLRLIYFSYDVKMKEKGDIPEGYSVSREKKERFSLILESASTNQTSMYLCASSFVTSGRPGELFFGEGSRLTVL.

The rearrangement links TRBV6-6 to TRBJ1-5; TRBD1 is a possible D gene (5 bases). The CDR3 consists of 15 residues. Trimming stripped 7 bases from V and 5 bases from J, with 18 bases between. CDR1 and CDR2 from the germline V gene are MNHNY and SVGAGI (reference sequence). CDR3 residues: CASMDPRAEYQPQHF. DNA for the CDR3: TGTGCCAGCATGGATCCCAGGGCAGAGTATCAGCCCCAGCATTTT.

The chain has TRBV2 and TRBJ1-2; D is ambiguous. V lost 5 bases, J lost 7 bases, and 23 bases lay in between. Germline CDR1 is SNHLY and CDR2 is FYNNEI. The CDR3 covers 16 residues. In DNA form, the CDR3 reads TGTGCCAGCAGTAGCGGACGGCTGGGTTACAGTCTTGGCTACACCTTC. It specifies CASSSGRLGYSLGYTF. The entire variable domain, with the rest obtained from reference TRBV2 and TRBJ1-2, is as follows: EPEVTQTPSHQVTQMGQEVILRCVPISNHLYFYWYRQILGQKVEFLVSFYNNEISEKSEIFDDQFSVERPDGSNFTLKIRSTKLEDSAMYFCASSSGRLGYSLGYTFGSGTRLTVV.

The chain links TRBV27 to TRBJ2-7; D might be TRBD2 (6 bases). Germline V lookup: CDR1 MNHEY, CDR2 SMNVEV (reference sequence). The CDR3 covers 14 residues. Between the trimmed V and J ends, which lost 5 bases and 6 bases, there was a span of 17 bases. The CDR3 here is CASSIPGRRGEQYF. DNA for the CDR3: TGTGCCAGCAGTATCCCGGGCAGGCGGGGCGAGCAGTACTTC.

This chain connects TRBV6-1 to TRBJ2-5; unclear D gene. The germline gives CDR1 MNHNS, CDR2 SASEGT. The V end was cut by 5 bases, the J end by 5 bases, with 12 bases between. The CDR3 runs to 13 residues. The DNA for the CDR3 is TGTGCCAGCAGTTTTGGGCTTCGTGAGACCCAGTACTTC. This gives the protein CASSFGLRETQYF.

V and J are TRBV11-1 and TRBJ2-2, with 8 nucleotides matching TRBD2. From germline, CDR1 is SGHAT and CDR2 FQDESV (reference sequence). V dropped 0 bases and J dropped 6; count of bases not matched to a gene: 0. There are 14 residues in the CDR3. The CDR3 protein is CASSLAAGAGELFF. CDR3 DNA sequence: TGTGCCAGCAGCTTAGCAGCGGGAGCCGGGGAGCTGTTTTTT.

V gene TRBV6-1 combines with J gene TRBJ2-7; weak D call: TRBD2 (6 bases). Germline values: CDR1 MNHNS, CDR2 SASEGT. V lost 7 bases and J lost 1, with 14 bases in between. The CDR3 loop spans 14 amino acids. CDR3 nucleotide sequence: TGTGCCAGCAAGGTGGGTAGCGGTTCCTACGAGCAGTACTTC. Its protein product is CASKVGSGSYEQYF.

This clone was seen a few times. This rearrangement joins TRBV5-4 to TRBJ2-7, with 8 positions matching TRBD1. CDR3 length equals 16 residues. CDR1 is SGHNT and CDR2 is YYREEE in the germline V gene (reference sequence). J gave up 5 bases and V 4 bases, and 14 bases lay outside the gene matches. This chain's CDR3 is CASSLPEGQGEHEQYF. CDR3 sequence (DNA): TGTGCCAGCAGCCTCCCCGAAGGACAGGGAGAACACGAGCAGTACTTC.

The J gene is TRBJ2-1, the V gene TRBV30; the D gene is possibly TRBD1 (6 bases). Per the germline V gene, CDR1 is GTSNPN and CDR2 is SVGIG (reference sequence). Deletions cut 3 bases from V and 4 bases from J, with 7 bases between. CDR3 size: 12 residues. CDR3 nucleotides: TGTGCCTGGAGGGACAGTTACAATGAGCAGTTCTTC. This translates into CAWRDSYNEQFF.

The CDR3 loop reads CAWAPGGLGYTF. The CDR3 nucleotides read TGTGCCTGGGCTCCAGGGGGCTTGGGCTACACCTTC. The chain is built from TRBV30 and TRBJ1-2, with 8 bases that match TRBD1. Looked up from germline, CDR1 is GTSNPN and CDR2 is SVGIG (reference sequence). Germline trimming cut 5 bases from V and 8 bases from J; bases unmatched to any gene: 7. CDR3 size: 12 residues. Using reference TRBV30 and TRBJ1-2 for the parts outside the CDR3, the full variable domain is SQTIHQWPATLVQPVGSPLSLECTVEGTSNPNLYWYRQAAGRGLQLLFYSVGIGQISSEVPQNLSASRPQDRQFILSSKKLLLSDSGFYLCAWAPGGLGYTFGSGTRLTVV.

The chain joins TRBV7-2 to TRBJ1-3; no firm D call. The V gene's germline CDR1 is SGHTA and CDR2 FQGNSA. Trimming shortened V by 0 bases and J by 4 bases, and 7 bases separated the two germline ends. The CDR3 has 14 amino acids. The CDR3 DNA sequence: TGTGCCAGCAGCTTAGCGGGAGGAGGAAACACCATATATTTT. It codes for CASSLAGGGNTIYF.